Below are 21 T cell receptor beta chains sequenced from a single sample in a study of cytotoxic CD8 clonotypes in ibrutinib-treated CLL. Generated by immunoSEQ multiplex PCR, the TCRdb table keeps only in-frame clones and is missing some. This sample has just over 200,000 clones, with more than 70% found just once. The specimen was PBMCs, collected after 12 months of ibrutinib treatment. Receptors originate from a human donor with chronic lymphocytic leukemia.

The chain recombines TRBV28 with TRBJ1-2; D unclear. The CDR3 loop spans 14 amino acids. Trimming took 3 bases from V and 3 from J, leaving 11 bases between them. CDR1 and CDR2 from the germline V gene are MDHEN and SYDVKM. This CDR3 is CASSFGSDYYGYTF. The CDR3 nucleotides are TGTGCCAGCAGTTTTGGGAGCGATTACTATGGCTACACCTTC.

This clone was observed a handful of times. The CDR3 reads CASSFPEGRGGELFF. CDR3 nucleotides: TGTGCCAGCAGTTTTCCCGAGGGGCGGGGCGGGGAGCTGTTTTTT. J is TRBJ2-2 and V is TRBV28, with D possibly being TRBD2 (6 bases). The CDR3 is 15 residues long. Trimming left V 3 bases short and J 7 bases short, with 15 bases between. From germline, CDR1 is MDHEN and CDR2 SYDVKM.

This clone was detected only a few times. The J gene is TRBJ2-7, the V gene TRBV11-2, with a weak D call TRBD1 (7 bases). Trimming stripped 6 bases from V and 4 bases from J, with 10 bases between. Germline V gene lookup returns CDR1 SGHAT and CDR2 FQNNGV. The CDR3 runs to 12 residues. In DNA, the CDR3 is TGTGCCAGCAGTCAGGGGGGTTACGAGCAGTACTTC. Protein: CASSQGGYEQYF.

This clone occurred once. The rearrangement uses TRBV10-3 and TRBJ2-7; D possibly corresponds to TRBD2 (6 bases). The CDR3 extends over 15 amino acids. Trimming took 2 bases from V and 0 from J, leaving 11 bases between them. The germline V gene has CDR1 ENHRY and CDR2 SYGVKD. The DNA for the CDR3 is TGTGCCATCAGTGAGGCGGGACCAAGCTCCTACGAGCAGTACTTC. Its translation is CAISEAGPSSYEQYF.

CDR3 amino acids: CASSFLVWTGNEQFF. The CDR3 DNA reads as TGTGCCAGCAGCTTTTTAGTTTGGACGGGGAATGAGCAGTTCTTC. This chain links TRBV7-2 with TRBJ2-1; D is perhaps TRBD2 (5 bases). The V gene lost 3 bases and the J gene lost 7 bases, with 16 bases spanning the gap. The germline CDR1 and CDR2 sequences are SGHTA and FQGNSA. This CDR3 has 15 residues.

CDR3: CATGMNQPQHF. DNA for the CDR3: TGTGCCACCGGGATGAATCAGCCCCAGCATTTT. The rearrangement links TRBV19 to TRBJ1-5, with D unresolved. The CDR3 is 11 amino acids. The germline CDR1 and CDR2 sequences are LNHDA and SQIVND (reference sequence). V was trimmed by 10 bases and J by 4 bases, leaving 8 bases between them.

V usage is TRBV5-1 and J usage is TRBJ2-5; weak D call: TRBD2 (5 bases). The germline CDR1 and CDR2 sequences are SGHRS and YFSETQ. The CDR3 extends over 16 amino acids. Trimming removed 0 bases from V and 5 bases from J, with 17 bases in between. CDR3 region: CASSLAWTPEAETQYF. As DNA, the CDR3 is TGCGCCAGCAGCTTGGCGTGGACTCCCGAGGCGGAGACCCAGTACTTC.

On this clone itself: At one boundary the junction diverges from the germline segment, which might be a read error. This chain connects TRBV7-7 to TRBJ2-2; the match to TRBD2 covers 12 bases. The germline V gene encodes CDR1 SSHAT and CDR2 FNYEAQ (reference sequence). The CDR3 length is 15 residues. The CDR3 DNA is TGTGCTAGCAGGCAGACTAGCGGGAGCACCGGGGAGCTGTTTTTT. It is translated as CASRQTSGSTGELFF.

The chain employs TRBV27 and TRBJ2-3; D is unclear. Between the trimmed V and J ends, which lost 5 bases and 3 bases, there was a span of 9 bases. CDR1 MNHEY and CDR2 SMNVEV come from the germline V gene (reference sequence). The length of the CDR3 is 13 residues. CDR3 DNA: TGTGCCAGCAGTGGGCACGTGACAGATACGCAGTATTTT. Protein sequence: CASSGHVTDTQYF.

This clone was picked up one time. The V call is TRBV6-5, the J call TRBJ2-7; D is possibly TRBD2 (5 bases). Trimming stripped 5 bases from V and 3 bases from J, with 5 bases between. The CDR3 covers 11 residues. The V gene's germline CDR1 is MNHEY and CDR2 SVGAGI. CDR3 residues: CASSGLYEQYF. CDR3 nucleotides: TGTGCCAGCAGTGGACTCTACGAGCAGTACTTC.

The chain employs TRBV7-3 and TRBJ2-7; D is perhaps TRBD2 (5 bases). The CDR3 consists of 13 residues. Trimming took off 3 bases at V and 4 bases at J, with 10 bases between the two ends. Germline CDR1 is SGHTA and CDR2 is FQGTGA. CDR3 in DNA: TGTGCCAGCAGCTTCGGGAATAAATACGAGCAGTACTTC. This sequence encodes CASSFGNKYEQYF. The full variable domain, with the rest looked up from reference TRBV7-3 and TRBJ2-7, is GAGVSQTPSNKVTEKGKYVELRCDPISGHTALYWYRQSLGQGPEFLIYFQGTGAADDSGLPNDRFFAVRPEGSVSTLKIQRTERGDSAVYLCASSFGNKYEQYFGPGTRLTVT.

The CDR3 DNA reads TGTGCCAGCAGCTTAGTGGGTGCAGGGACGGACAATCAGCCCCAGCATTTT. Translating it yields CASSLVGAGTDNQPQHF. This sequence joins TRBV7-8 and TRBJ1-5, with a tentative D call TRBD1 (5 bases). Germline V gene lookup returns CDR1 SGHVS and CDR2 FQNEAQ. V lost 1 base to trimming and J lost 3 bases, with 16 bases between them. The CDR3 length is 17 residues. Using reference TRBV7-8 and TRBJ1-5 for the parts outside the CDR3, the full variable domain is GAGVSQSPRYKVAKRGQDVALRCDPISGHVSLFWYQQALGQGPEFLTYFQNEAQLDKSGLPSDRFFAERPEGSVSTLKIQRTQQEDSAVYLCASSLVGAGTDNQPQHFGDGTRLSIL.

J is TRBJ2-1 and V is TRBV27; D is unclear. Germline assignment: CDR1 MNHEY and CDR2 SMNVEV (reference sequence). The CDR3 has 15 residues. The V gene lost 7 bases and the J gene lost 6 bases, with 19 bases spanning the gap. The DNA of the CDR3 is TGTGCCAGCAAGTCTGGCGTCTCGGTGGCCAATGAGCAGTTCTTC. It specifies CASKSGVSVANEQFF.

Here the CDR3 reads CASSPRDRGLGNTIYF. The CDR3 DNA reads TGCGCCAGCAGCCCCCGGGACAGGGGGCTTGGAAACACCATATATTTT. This sequence joins TRBV5-1 and TRBJ1-3, with 12 positions matching TRBD1. The CDR3 has 16 amino acids. V dropped 4 bases and J dropped 3; count of bases not matched to a gene: 5. CDR1 and CDR2 from the germline V gene are SGHRS and YFSETQ. Filled out from reference TRBV5-1 and TRBJ1-3, the complete variable domain reads KAGVTQTPRYLIKTRGQQVTLSCSPISGHRSVSWYQQTPGQGLQFLFEYFSETQRNKGNFPGRFSGRQFSNSRSEMNVSTLELGDSALYLCASSPRDRGLGNTIYFGEGSWLTVV.

The rearrangement links TRBV6-1 to TRBJ1-1, with unresolved D. The CDR3 length is 14 residues. The V end was cut by 5 bases, the J end by 1 base, with 11 bases between. Germline V gives CDR1 MNHNS, CDR2 SASEGT. DNA for the CDR3: TGTGCCAGCAGTCTCGGACTGACGAACACTGAAGCTTTCTTT. Protein product: CASSLGLTNTEAFF.

Concerning this clone itself: In the same sample, other DNA sequences code for this CDR3. The J gene is TRBJ2-7, the V gene TRBV28; D is unresolved. This CDR3 has 12 amino acids. Germline lookup yields CDR1 MDHEN and CDR2 SYDVKM. V lost 2 bases and J 5 bases, leaving 7 bases between the germline ends. The CDR3 sequence is CASSLPGDEQYF. The DNA for the CDR3 is TGTGCCAGCAGTTTACCTGGGGACGAGCAGTACTTC.

About this clone itself: Other nucleotide sequences in the sample specify the same CDR3. The V and J genes are TRBV9 and TRBJ2-5; D unclear. V lost 1 base, J lost 1 base, and 8 bases lay in between. The germline gives CDR1 SGDLS, CDR2 YYNGEE. The CDR3 is made up of 14 amino acids. The CDR3, as DNA: TGTGCCAGCAGCGTAAGGGCATCCCAAGAGACCCAGTACTTC. Encoded protein: CASSVRASQETQYF.

This clone has only a few counts. This chain uses TRBV11-1 with TRBJ2-7, with TRBD2 as a possible D gene (5 bases). The CDR3 is 15 residues long. Trimming stripped 3 bases from V and 0 bases from J, with 12 bases between. Germline CDR1 is SGHAT and CDR2 is FQDESV (reference sequence). The CDR3: CASSFGLPGSYEQYF. CDR3 bases: TGTGCCAGCAGCTTCGGACTCCCGGGCTCCTACGAGCAGTACTTC.

The sample holds one count of this clone. J is TRBJ2-2 and V is TRBV6-5; the D is unclear. Germline V gives CDR1 MNHEY, CDR2 SVGAGI. The CDR3 is 15 residues long. Trimming removed 5 bases at V and 4 bases at J, with 14 bases between. This CDR3 is CASSPQPQSTGELFF. In nucleotides, the CDR3 is TGTGCCAGCAGTCCCCAACCGCAGAGCACCGGGGAGCTGTTTTTT.

J is TRBJ2-7 and V is TRBV7-9; D may be TRBD1 or TRBD2 (5 bases each). The CDR3 extends over 16 amino acids. The germline V gene has CDR1 SEHNR and CDR2 FQNEAQ (reference sequence). V gave up 5 bases and J gave up 2 bases, with 19 bases separating them. The CDR3 nucleotides are TGTGCCAGCAGCATTTACCGGGGCCAAAAGGCCTACGAGCAGTACTTC. It yields the protein CASSIYRGQKAYEQYF.

CDR3 DNA: TGTGCCAGCAGCTTAGTGGGTGAGCAGTTCTTC. It is translated as CASSLVGEQFF. The rearrangement links TRBV13 to TRBJ2-1; D gene unclear. This CDR3 is built from 11 residues. CDR1 is PRHDT, CDR2 FYEKMQ, per germline (reference sequence). V lost 1 base, J lost 9 bases, and 4 bases lay in between.